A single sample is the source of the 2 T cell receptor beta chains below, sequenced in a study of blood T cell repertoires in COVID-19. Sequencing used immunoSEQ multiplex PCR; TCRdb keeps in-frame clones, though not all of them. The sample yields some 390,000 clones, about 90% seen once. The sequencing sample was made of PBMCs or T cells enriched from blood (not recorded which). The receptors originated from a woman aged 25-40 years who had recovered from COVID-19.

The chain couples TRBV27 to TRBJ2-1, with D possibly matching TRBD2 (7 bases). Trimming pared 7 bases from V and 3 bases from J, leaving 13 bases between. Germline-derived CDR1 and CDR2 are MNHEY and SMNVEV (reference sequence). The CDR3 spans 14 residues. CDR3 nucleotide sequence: TGTGCCAGCAACCACGGGGGGCTCTACAATGAGCAGTTCTTC. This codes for CASNHGGLYNEQFF.

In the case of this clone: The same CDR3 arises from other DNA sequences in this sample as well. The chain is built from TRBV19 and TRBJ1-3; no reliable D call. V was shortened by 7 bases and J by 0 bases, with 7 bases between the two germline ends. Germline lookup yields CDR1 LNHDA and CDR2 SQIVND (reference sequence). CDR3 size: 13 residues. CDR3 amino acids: CASTLSSGNTIYF. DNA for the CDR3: TGTGCCAGTACTCTTAGCTCTGGAAACACCATATATTTT.